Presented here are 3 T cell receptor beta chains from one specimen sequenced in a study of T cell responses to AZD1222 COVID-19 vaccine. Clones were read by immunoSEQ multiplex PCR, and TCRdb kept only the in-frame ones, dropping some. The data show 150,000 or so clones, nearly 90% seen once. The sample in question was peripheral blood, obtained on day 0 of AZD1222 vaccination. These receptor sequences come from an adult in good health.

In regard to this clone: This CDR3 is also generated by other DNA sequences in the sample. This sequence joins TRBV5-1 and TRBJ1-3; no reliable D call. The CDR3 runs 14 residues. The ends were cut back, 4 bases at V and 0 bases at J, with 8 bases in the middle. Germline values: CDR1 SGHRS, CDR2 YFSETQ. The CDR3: CASSPESSGNTIYF. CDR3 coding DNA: TGCGCCAGCAGCCCGGAGTCCTCTGGAAACACCATATATTTT.

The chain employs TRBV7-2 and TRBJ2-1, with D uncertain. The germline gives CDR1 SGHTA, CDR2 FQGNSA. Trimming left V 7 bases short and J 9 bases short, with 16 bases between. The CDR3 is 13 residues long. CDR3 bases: TGTGCCAGCACCCTCCGTTCCCCGGGTGAGCAGTTCTTC. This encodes CASTLRSPGEQFF. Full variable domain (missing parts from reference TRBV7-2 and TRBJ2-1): GAGVSQSPSNKVTEKGKDVELRCDPISGHTALYWYRQSLGQGLEFLIYFQGNSAPDKSGLPSDRFSAERTGGSVSTLTIQRTQQEDSAVYLCASTLRSPGEQFFGPGTRLTVL.

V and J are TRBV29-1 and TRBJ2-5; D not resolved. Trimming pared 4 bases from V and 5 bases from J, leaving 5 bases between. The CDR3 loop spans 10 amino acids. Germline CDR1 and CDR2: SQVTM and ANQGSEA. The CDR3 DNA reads TGCAGCGTTGTCGGTGAGACCCAGTACTTC. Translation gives CSVVGETQYF.